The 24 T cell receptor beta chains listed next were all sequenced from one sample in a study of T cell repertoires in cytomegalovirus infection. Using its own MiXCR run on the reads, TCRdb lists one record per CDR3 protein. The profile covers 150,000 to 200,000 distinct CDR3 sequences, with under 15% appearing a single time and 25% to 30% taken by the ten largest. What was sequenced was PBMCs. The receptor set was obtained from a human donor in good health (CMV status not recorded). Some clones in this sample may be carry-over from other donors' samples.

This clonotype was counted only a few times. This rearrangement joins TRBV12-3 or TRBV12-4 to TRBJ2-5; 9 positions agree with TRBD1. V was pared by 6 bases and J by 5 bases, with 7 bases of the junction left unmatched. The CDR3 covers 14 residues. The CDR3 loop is CASSGNRGPETQYF. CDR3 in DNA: TGTGCCAGCAGCGGTAACAGGGGGCCGGAGACCCAGTACTTC.

The CDR3: CASSLWEGREQYF. CDR3 nucleotide sequence: TGTGCCAGCAGCTTGTGGGAGGGACGGGAGCAGTACTTC. The chain has TRBV5-4 and TRBJ2-7; TRBD2 aligns across 7 bases. With V trimmed by 1 base and J by 7 bases, 5 bases remained unmatched. Germline lookup yields CDR1 SGHNT and CDR2 YYREEE (reference sequence). The CDR3 is 13 amino acids.

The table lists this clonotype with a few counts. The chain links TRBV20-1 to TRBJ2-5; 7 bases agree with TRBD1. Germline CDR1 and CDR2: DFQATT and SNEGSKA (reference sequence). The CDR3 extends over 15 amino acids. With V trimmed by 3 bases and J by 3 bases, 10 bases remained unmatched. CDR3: CSASPRDRLEETQYF. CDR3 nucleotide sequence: TGCAGTGCTAGTCCCCGGGACAGATTGGAAGAGACCCAGTACTTC.

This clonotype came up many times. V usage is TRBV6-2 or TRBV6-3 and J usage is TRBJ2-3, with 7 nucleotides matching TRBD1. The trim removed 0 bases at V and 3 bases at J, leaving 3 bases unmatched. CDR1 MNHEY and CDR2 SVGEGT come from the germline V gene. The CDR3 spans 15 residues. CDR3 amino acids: CASSYSRGQTDTQYF. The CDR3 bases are TGTGCCAGCAGTTACTCGAGGGGGCAAACAGATACGCAGTATTTT.

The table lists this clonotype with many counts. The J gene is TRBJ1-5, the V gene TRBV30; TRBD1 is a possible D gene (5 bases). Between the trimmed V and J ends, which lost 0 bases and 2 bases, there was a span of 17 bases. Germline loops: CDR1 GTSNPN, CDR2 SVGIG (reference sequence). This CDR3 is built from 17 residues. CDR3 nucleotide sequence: TGTGCCTGGAGTGTACGAGGGGTCTCTCGAGGCAATCAGCCCCAGCATTTT. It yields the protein CAWSVRGVSRGNQPQHF.

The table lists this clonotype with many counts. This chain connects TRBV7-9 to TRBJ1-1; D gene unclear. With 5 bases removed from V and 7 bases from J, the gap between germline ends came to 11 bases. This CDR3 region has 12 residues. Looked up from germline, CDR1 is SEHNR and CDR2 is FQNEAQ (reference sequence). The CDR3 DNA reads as TGTGCCAGCAGCCAACGGACCATTGAAGCTTTCTTT. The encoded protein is CASSQRTIEAFF.

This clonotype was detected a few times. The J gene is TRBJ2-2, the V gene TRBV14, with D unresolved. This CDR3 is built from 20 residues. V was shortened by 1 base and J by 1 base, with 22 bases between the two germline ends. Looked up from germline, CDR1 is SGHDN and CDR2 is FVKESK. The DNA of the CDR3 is TGTGCCAGCAGCCAAGGAAGGCAGAACCATTCGATATTGAACACCGGGGAGCTGTTTTTT. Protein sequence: CASSQGRQNHSILNTGELFF.

This CDR3 is CASSPMGQGGETQYF. The CDR3 DNA reads TGTGCCAGCAGCCCGATGGGACAGGGAGGAGAGACCCAGTACTTC. The rearrangement uses TRBV5-6 and TRBJ2-5, with 9 bases that match TRBD1. V trimming: 4 bases; J trimming: 4 bases; junction bases outside the gene matches: 8. Germline V gene data show CDR1 as SGHDT and CDR2 as YYEEEE. CDR3 length: 15 residues.

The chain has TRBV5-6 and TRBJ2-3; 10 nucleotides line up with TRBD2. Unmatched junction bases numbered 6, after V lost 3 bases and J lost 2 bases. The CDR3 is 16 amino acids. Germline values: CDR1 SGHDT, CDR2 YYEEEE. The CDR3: CASSWPLAGFTDTQYF. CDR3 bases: TGTGCCAGCAGCTGGCCACTAGCGGGGTTCACAGATACGCAGTATTTT.

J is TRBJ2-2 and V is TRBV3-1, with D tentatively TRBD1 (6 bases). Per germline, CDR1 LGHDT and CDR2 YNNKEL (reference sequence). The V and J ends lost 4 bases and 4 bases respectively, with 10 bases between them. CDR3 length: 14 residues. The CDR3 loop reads CASSLGTSTGELFF. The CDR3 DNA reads TGTGCCAGCAGCCTCGGGACAAGCACCGGGGAGCTGTTTTTT.

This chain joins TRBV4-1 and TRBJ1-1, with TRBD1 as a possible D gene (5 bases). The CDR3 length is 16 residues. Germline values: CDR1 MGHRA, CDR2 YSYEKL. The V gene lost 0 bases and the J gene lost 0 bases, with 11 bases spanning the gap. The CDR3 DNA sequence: TGCGCCAGCAGCCAAGATCCAGGGTCGATGAACACTGAAGCTTTCTTT. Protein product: CASSQDPGSMNTEAFF.

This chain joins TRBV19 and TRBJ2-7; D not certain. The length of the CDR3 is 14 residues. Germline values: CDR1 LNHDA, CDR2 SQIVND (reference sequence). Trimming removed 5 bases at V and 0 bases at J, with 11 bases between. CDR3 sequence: CASSPGDSSYEQYF. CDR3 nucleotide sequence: TGTGCCAGTAGTCCCGGAGATAGCTCCTACGAGCAGTACTTC.

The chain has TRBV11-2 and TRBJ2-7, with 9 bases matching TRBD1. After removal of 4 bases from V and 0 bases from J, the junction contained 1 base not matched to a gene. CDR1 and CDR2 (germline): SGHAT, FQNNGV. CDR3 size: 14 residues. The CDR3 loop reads CASSWGQGSYEQYF. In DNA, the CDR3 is TGTGCCAGCAGCTGGGGACAGGGCTCCTACGAGCAGTACTTC.

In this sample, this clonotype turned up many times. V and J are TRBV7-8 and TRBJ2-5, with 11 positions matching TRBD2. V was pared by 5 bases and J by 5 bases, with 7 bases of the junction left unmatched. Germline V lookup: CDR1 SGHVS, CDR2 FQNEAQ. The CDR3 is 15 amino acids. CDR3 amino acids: CASSGGVAGGETQYF. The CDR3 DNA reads TGTGCCAGCAGCGGCGGGGTAGCGGGAGGGGAGACCCAGTACTTC. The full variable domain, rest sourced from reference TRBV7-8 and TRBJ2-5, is GAGVSQSPRYKVAKRGQDVALRCDPISGHVSLFWYQQALGQGPEFLTYFQNEAQLDKSGLPSDRFFAERPEGSVSTLKIQRTQQEDSAVYLCASSGGVAGGETQYFGPGTRLLVL.

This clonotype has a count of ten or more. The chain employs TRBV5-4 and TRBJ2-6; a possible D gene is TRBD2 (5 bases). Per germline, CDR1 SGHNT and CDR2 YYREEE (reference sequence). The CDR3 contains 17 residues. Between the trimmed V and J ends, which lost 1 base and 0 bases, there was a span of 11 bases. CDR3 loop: CASSLRSVVSGANVLTF. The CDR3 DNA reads TGTGCCAGCAGCTTGCGTAGCGTAGTCTCTGGGGCCAACGTCCTGACTTTC.

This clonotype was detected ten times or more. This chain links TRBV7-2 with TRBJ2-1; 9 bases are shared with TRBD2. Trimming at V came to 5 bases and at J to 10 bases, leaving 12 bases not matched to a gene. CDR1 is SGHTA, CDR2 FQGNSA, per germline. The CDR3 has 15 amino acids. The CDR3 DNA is TGTGCCAGCAGCCCACGAGAGGCTAGCGGGATGGAGCAGTTCTTC. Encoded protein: CASSPREASGMEQFF.

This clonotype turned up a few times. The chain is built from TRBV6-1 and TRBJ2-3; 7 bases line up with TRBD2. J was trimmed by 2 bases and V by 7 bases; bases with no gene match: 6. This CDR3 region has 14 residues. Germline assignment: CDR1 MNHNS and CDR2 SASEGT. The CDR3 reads CASTPGTITDTQYF. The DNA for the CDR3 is TGTGCCAGCACCCCCGGGACTATCACAGATACGCAGTATTTT.

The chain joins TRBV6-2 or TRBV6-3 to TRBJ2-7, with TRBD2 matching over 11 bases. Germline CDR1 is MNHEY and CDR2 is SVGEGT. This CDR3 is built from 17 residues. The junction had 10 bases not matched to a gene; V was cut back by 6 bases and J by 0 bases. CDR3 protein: CASRSFSGTSGSYEQYF. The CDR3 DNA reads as TGTGCCAGCAGATCTTTTTCCGGGACTAGCGGCTCCTACGAGCAGTACTTC.

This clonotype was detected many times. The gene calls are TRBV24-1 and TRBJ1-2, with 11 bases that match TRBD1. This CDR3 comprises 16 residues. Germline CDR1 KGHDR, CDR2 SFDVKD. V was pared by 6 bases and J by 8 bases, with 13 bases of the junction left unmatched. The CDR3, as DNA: TGTGCCACCAGTATGAATGGACAGGGGGCGCCGGGCGGCTACACCTTC. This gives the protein CATSMNGQGAPGGYTF.

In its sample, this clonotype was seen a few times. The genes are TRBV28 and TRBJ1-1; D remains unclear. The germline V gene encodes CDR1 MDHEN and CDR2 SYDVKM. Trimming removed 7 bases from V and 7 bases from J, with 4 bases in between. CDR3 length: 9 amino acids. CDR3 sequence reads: CASKGEAFF. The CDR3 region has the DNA TGTGCCAGCAAGGGTGAAGCTTTCTTT.

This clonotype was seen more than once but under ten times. Here the CDR3 reads CASSQEGWGPEQYF. The CDR3 DNA sequence: TGTGCCAGCAGCCAAGAAGGGTGGGGCCCCGAGCAGTACTTC. V gene TRBV14 combines with J gene TRBJ2-7; tentatively, D is TRBD1 (5 bases). Germline CDR1 SGHDN, CDR2 FVKESK. The CDR3 consists of 14 residues. Trimming shortened V by 0 bases and J by 6 bases, and 12 bases separated the two germline ends.

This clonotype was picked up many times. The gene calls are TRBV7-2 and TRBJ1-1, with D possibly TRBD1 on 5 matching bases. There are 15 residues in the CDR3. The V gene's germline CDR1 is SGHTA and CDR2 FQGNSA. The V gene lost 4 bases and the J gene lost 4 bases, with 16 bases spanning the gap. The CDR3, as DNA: TGTGCCAGCAGCTATTCGCTGGGGGGTGGCACTGAAGCTTTCTTT. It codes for CASSYSLGGGTEAFF. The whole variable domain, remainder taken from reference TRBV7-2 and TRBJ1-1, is GAGVSQSPSNKVTEKGKDVELRCDPISGHTALYWYRQSLGQGLEFLIYFQGNSAPDKSGLPSDRFSAERTGGSVSTLTIQRTQQEDSAVYLCASSYSLGGGTEAFFGQGTRLTVV.

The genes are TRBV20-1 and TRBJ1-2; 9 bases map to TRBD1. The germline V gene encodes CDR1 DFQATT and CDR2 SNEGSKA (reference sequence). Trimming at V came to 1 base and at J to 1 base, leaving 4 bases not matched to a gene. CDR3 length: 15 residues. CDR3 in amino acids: CSARGTGVVNYGYTF. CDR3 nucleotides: TGCAGTGCTAGAGGGACAGGGGTGGTTAACTATGGCTACACCTTC.

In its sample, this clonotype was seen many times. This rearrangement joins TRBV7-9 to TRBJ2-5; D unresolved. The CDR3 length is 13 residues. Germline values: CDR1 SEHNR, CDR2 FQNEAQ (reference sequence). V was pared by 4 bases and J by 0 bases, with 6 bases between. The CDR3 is CASSYGYQETQYF. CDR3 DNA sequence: TGTGCCAGCAGCTACGGGTACCAAGAGACCCAGTACTTC.